This T cell receptor beta chain was observed in a study of shared clonotypes between healthy human individuals (dated by TCRdb to the early 2020s). About the study as a whole: The cohort comprised two women and a few men aged 18 to 49 years. For each donor, CD4 naive and CD4 memory were each run on three plates, CD8 naive on two plates, and CD8 memory on one plate. To estimate repertoire size and how much clonotypes are shared between individuals, the study performed deep sequencing of blood TCR repertoires from five healthy adults. To increase sequencing depth and limit assay-specific biases, different laboratories used diverse techniques to prepare libraries and sequence TCR repertoires. Between about 0.8 and 9 billion PBMCs per donor were obtained by leukapheresis.

The donors were healthy, HIV-negative adults with no recently reported acute infections or vaccinations. Only Caucasian adults living in Nashville, Tennessee, USA were represented among the donors. CD4+ T cells were enriched by magnetic negative selection, after which naive cells were positively selected on CD45RA and the negative fraction was taken as the memory subset. Blood was collected by leukapheresis, and PBMCs were isolated by Ficoll-Histopaque density gradient centrifugation and then cryopreserved in liquid nitrogen vapor phase. Analytical flow cytometry was used to check the purity and quantity of every magnetically sorted T cell population. Genomic DNA was isolated from every sorted fraction and measured by UV absorbance on a Nanodrop 2000c. With regard to this clone: Its antigen specificity is not known. No base qualities exist here, and no much larger clone lies one base off it.

The CDR3 measures 15 amino acids from cysteine to phenylalanine. Only CDR3 DNA is held: 45 bases, read in frame from base 1. Via the germline V gene, CDR1 is SGHDT and CDR2 YYEEEE. From V the trimming removes 4 bases and from J it removes 3 bases, while the gene matches leave 7 bases of the junction unaccounted for. TCR CDR3 regions were amplified from genomic DNA by multiplex PCR using the deep immunoSEQ assay. Extracted genomic DNA from each cell subset was distributed evenly across all wells of several immunoSEQ 96-well plates, and each plate was treated as a replicate. Each replicate PCR for sorted subsets received roughly 0.2 ug genomic DNA, equal to around 32,000 T cell genomes. The purified libraries were quantified using a Qubit 3.0 fluorometer, sized with a Bioanalyzer 2100, and then quantified again using the KAPA Library Quantification kit. Every immunoSEQ 96-well plate was sequenced on a dedicated single-read 150-cycle Illumina NextSeq 550 flow cell. The study's own analysis went as follows. Because the immunoSEQ output included only junctional sequences and no quality scores, the filtering could not be the same as the filtering used for full-length reads. Sequences were annotated with PyIR, a Python wrapper for IgBLAST v1.9, using IMGT germline references to assign V/J genes and CDR3. Reads were removed for weak V/J assignments (E-value above 1e-6), missing CDR3, stop codons, out-of-frame junctions, or ambiguous translated residues. A V3J clonotype was defined by an identical inferred V gene, J gene, and CDR3 amino acid sequence. The percentage overlap between two repertoires was calculated by dividing the number of shared unique clonotypes by the size of the smaller repertoire. Repertoire richness was assessed with RTK rarefaction, the Chao1 estimator, and Recon v2.1 estimates of unobserved clonotypes. Generation probabilities for all TCRbeta clonotypes obtained by the gDNA method from a handful of donors were computed using OLGA. Here the immuneACCESS table is served through TCRdb, limited to in-frame sequences with V and J called. Missing clones are a known gap in these copies; in checked studies unresolved V genes cover under half, and the rest lacks a known reason. V, J and clone size reflect that table, while D and trimming were determined from the DNA. Recorded for this sample are about 1 million clones; more than 60% of them occurred a single time. Roughly 1.5% of the sample is held by the ten biggest clonotypes.

Study-level results and caveats: Sharing across a few donors was observed for approximately 4.6% of naive CD4, 3% to 4% of naive CD8, roughly 2.4% of memory CD4, and about 0.4% of memory CD8 clonotypes. Based on pairwise subsampling, the degree of clonotype sharing among donors was expected to be affected by sequencing depth. Even with the large sequencing depth, rarefaction of the sorted-subset datasets indicated that sequencing was incomplete. Naive subsets generally had larger estimated clonotype richness than memory subsets. Sampling was restricted to blood, and TCR repertoires in tissue are likely to differ from TCR repertoires in blood. Because the study included a small number of donors, the genetic and exposure-history diversity represented was limited. Clonotypes shared by all four sorted-subset donors showed higher generation probabilities than non-shared clonotypes.

The clonotype was recovered from a man aged 18 to 29 in good health. The sequence joins TRBV5-6 to TRBJ2-3, with 8 bases in between that match TRBD2. Input material: memory CD4+ T cells sorted from blood. According to the study, the label for this sample's cell subset or site signals: CD45RA-negative fraction. The nucleotides read TGTGCCAGCAGCCTGGCTCTAGCGGGTACAGATACGCAGTATTTT. Its protein is CASSLALAGTDTQYF. This CDR3, with the reference TRBV5-6 and TRBJ2-3 proteins standing in past its ends, gives the full variable domain DAGVTQSPTHLIKTRGQQVTLRCSPKSGHDTVSWYQQALGQGPQFIFQYYEEEERQRGNFPDRFSGHQFPNYSSELNVNALLLGDSALYLCASSLALAGTDTQYFGPGTRLTVL.